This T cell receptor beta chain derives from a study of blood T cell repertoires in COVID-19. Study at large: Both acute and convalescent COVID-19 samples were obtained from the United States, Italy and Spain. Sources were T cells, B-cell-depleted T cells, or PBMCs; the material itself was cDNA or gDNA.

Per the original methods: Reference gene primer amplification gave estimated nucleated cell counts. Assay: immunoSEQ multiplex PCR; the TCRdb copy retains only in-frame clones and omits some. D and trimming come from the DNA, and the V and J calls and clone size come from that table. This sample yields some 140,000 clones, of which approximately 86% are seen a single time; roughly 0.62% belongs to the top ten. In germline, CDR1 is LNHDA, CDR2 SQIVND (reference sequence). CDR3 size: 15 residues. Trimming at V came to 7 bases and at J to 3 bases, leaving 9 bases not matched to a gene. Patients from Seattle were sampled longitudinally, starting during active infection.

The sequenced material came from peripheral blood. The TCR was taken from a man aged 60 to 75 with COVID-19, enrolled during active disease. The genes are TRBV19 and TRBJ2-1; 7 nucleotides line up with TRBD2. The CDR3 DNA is TGTGCCAGTATCGATTCTCTAGCGGACTACAATGAGCAGTTCTTC. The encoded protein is CASIDSLADYNEQFF.